This T cell receptor beta chain was found in a study of cytomegalovirus exposure and HLA in healthy donors. Study observations and caveats: Later analysis suggested most CMV-associated TCR beta chains were HLA-restricted. Accurate prediction of most subjects' HLA-A and HLA-B alleles from TCR beta sequences was reported. As a later analysis revealed, the rate of TCR association differed by HLA locus, with DRB1 most and HLA-C fewest.

The germline CDR1 and CDR2 sequences are SGHRS and YFSETQ. This CDR3 is built from 15 residues. Trimming removed 5 bases at V and 3 bases at J, with 18 bases between. This clone was counted a few times. Its specificity is unknown. The PCR used 60 Vbeta and 13 Jbeta primers. Clones were sequenced by immunoSEQ multiplex PCR, and TCRdb holds only the in-frame ones, with some missing. The sample lists 200,000 or so clones; about 90% were seen once. Sequenced material: PBMCs. The sequence came from a girl in the first two years of life in good health and CMV-seronegative. The chain employs TRBV5-1 and TRBJ2-7; D may be TRBD2 (6 bases). The CDR3 reads CASSPEGSWGYEQYF. CDR3 DNA sequence: TGCGCCAGCAGTCCGGAGGGTAGCTGGGGCTACGAGCAGTACTTC.